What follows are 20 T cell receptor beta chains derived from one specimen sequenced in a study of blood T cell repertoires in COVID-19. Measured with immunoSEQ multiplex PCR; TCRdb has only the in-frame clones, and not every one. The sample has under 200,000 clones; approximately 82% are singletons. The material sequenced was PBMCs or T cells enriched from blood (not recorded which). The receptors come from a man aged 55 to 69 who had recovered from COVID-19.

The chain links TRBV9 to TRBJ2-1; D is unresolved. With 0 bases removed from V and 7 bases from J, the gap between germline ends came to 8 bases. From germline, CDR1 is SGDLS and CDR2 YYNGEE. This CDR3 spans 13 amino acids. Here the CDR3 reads CASSVASLNEQFF. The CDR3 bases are TGTGCCAGCAGCGTAGCTAGTCTTAATGAGCAGTTCTTC.

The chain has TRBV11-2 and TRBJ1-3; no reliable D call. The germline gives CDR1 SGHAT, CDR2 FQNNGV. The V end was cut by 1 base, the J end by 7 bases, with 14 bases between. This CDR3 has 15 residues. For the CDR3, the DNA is TGTGCCAGCAGCTTAGGAACAATTATAATCAACACCATATATTTT. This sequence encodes CASSLGTIIINTIYF.

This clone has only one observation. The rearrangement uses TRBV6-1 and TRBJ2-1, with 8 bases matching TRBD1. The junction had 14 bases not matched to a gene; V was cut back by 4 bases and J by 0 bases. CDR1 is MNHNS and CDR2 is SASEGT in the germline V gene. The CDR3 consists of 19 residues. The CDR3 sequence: CASSVIGTGPMSSYNEQFF. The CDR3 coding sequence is TGTGCCAGCAGTGTTATCGGGACAGGTCCGATGAGCTCCTACAATGAGCAGTTCTTC.

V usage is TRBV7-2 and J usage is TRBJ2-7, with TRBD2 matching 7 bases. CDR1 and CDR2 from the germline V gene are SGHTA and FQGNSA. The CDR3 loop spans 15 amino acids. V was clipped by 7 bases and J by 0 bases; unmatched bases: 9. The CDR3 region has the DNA TGTGCCAGCACTTTTAGGGGCGGGAGCTCCTACGAGCAGTACTTC. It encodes CASTFRGGSSYEQYF.

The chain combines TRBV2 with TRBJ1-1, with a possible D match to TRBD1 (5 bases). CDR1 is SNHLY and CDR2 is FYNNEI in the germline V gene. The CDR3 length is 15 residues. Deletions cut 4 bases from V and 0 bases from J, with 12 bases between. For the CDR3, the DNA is TGTGCCAGCAGTGCCCAGGGTCGGCTGAACACTGAAGCTTTCTTT. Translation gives CASSAQGRLNTEAFF.

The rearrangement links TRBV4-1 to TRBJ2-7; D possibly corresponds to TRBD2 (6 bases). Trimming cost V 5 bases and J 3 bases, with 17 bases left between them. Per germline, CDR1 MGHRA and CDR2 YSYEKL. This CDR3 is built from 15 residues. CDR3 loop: CASSAWDSLGYEQYF. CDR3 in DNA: TGCGCCAGCAGCGCCTGGGACTCTCTAGGCTACGAGCAGTACTTC.

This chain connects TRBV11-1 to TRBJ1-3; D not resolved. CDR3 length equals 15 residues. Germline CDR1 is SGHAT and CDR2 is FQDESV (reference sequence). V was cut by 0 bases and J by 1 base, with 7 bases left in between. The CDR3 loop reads CASSLAAPSGNTIYF. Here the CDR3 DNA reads TGTGCCAGCAGCTTAGCGGCCCCGTCTGGAAACACCATATATTTT.

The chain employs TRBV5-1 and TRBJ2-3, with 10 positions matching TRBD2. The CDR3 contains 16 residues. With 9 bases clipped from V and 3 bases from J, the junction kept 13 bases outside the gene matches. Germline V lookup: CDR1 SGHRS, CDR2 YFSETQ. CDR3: CATKRTLAGGTDTQYF. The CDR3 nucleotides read TGCGCCACCAAAAGGACGTTAGCGGGAGGAACAGATACGCAGTATTTT.

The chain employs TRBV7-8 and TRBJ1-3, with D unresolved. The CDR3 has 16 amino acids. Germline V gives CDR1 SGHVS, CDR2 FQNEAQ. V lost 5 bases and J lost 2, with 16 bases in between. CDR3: CASSRAGSNAGNTIYF. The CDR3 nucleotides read TGTGCCAGCAGCCGGGCGGGCAGCAATGCTGGAAACACCATATATTTT.

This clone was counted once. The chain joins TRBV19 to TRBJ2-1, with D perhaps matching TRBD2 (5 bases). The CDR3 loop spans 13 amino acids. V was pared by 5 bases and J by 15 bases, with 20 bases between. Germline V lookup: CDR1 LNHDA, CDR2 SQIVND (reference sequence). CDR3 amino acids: CASSLRARTTAFF. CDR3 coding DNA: TGTGCCAGTAGTCTGCGGGCTAGAACAACGGCGTTCTTC.

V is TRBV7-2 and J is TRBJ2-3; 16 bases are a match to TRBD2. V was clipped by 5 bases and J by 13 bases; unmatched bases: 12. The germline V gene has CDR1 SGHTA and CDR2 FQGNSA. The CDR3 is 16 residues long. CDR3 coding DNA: TGTGCCAGCAGCCACGGGACTAGCGGGGGGGCCAAGCCGGAGTATTTT. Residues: CASSHGTSGGAKPEYF.

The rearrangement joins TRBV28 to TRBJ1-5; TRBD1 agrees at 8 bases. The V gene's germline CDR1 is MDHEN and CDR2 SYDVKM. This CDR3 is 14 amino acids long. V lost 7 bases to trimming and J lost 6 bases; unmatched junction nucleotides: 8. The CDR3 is CASTSDRARQPQHF. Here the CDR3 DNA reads TGTGCCAGCACCTCGGACAGGGCTCGTCAGCCCCAGCATTTT.

The CDR3 region has the DNA TGTGCCAGCAGCTCCTACGACAGGCTACCGGAGGCTTTCTTT. Translating it yields CASSSYDRLPEAFF. J is TRBJ1-1 and V is TRBV5-4; D is perhaps TRBD1 (6 bases). Trimming removed 3 bases at V and 11 bases at J, with 20 bases between. The germline V gene encodes CDR1 SGHNT and CDR2 YYREEE (reference sequence). The CDR3 extends over 14 amino acids.

CDR3 sequence: CASSIVGTPNEKLFF. The DNA for the CDR3 is TGTGCCAGTAGTATAGTCGGGACTCCTAATGAAAAACTGTTTTTT. The rearrangement joins TRBV19 to TRBJ1-4; tentatively, D is TRBD1 (5 bases). The germline V gene encodes CDR1 LNHDA and CDR2 SQIVND (reference sequence). The CDR3 has 15 residues. Trimming removed 1 base from V and 3 bases from J, with 9 bases in between.

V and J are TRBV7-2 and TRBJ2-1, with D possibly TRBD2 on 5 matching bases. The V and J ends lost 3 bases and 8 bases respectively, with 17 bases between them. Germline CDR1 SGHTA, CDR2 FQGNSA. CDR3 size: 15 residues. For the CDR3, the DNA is TGTGCCAGCAGCTTCGAAGGATGGAGGACCGATGAGCAGTTCTTC. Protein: CASSFEGWRTDEQFF.

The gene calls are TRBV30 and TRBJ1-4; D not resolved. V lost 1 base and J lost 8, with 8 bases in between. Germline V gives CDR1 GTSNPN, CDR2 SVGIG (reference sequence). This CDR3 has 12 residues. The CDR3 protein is CAWSEIREKLFF. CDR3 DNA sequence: TGTGCCTGGAGTGAAATCCGGGAAAAACTGTTTTTT.

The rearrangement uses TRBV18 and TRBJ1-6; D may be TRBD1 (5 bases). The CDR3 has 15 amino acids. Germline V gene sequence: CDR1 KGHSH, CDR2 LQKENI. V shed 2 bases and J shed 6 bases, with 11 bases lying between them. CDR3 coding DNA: TGTGCCAGCTCACCAAGTGGGGCGGCTAATTCACCCCTCCACTTT. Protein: CASSPSGAANSPLHF.

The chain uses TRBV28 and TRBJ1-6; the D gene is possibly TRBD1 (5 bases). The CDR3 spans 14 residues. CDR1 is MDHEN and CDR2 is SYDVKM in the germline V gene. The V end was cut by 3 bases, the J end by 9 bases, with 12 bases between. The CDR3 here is CASSLGGLVSPLHF. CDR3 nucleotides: TGTGCCAGCAGTTTGGGGGGTCTGGTTTCACCCCTCCACTTT.

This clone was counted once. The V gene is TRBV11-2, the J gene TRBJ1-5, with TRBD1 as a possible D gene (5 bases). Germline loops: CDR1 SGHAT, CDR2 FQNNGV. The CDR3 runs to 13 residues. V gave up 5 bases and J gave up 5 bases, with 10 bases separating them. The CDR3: CASSRQLDQPQHF. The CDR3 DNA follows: TGTGCCAGCAGCCGACAGTTGGATCAGCCCCAGCATTTT.

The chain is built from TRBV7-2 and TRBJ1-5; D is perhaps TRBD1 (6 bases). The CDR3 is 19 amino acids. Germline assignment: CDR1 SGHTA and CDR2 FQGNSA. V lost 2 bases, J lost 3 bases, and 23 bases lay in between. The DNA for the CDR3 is TGTGCCAGCAGCTTATACCCCGGCCGGGCGGGGGCCCCCAATCAGCCCCAGCATTTT. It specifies CASSLYPGRAGAPNQPQHF.